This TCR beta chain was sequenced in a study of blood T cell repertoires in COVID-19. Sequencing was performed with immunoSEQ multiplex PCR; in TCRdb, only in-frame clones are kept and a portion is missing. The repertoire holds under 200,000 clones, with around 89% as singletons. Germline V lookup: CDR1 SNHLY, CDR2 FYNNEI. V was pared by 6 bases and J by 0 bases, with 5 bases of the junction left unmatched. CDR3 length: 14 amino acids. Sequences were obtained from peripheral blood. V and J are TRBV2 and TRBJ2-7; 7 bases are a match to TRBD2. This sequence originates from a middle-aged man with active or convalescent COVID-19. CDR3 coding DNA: TGTGCCAGCAGAGCGGGGCCGAGCTCCTACGAGCAGTACTTC. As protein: CASRAGPSSYEQYF.